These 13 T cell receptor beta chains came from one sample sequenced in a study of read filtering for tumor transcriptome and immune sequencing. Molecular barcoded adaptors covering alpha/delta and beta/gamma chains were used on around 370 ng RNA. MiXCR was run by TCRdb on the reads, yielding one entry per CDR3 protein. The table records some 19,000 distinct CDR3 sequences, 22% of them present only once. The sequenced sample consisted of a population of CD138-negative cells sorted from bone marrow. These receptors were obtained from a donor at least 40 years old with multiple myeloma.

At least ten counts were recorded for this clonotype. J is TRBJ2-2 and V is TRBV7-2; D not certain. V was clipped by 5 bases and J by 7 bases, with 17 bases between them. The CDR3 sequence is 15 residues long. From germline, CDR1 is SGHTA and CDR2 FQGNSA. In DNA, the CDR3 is TGTGCCAGCAGCCTCGTCCTAGGGTGGAGCGGGGAGCTGTTTTTT. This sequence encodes CASSLVLGWSGELFF.

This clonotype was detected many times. The CDR3 nucleotides are TGCGCCAGCAGCTTGGAGGCTAGCGGAGGCTACGAGCAGTACTTC. Protein sequence: CASSLEASGGYEQYF. The genes are TRBV5-1 and TRBJ2-7; 7 nucleotides agree with TRBD2. Germline V gene lookup returns CDR1 SGHRS and CDR2 YFSETQ. V dropped 0 bases and J dropped 3; count of bases not matched to a gene: 6. This CDR3 comprises 15 residues.

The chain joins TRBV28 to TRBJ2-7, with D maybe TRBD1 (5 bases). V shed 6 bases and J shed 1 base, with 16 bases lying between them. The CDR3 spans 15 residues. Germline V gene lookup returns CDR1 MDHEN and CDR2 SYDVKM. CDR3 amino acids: CASSRDSAQSYEQYF. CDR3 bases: TGTGCCAGCAGCAGAGACAGCGCCCAGTCCTACGAGCAGTACTTC.

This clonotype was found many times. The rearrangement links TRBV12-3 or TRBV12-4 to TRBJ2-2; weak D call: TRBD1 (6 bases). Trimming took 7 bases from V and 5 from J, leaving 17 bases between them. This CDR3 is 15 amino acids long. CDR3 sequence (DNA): TGTGCCAGCACCCTAACAGGGAAGAGGACCGGGGAGCTGTTTTTT. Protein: CASTLTGKRTGELFF.

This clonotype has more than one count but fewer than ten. The CDR3 DNA is TGCGCCAGTATGAGGAGGCTAGCGGGACAAGAGACCCAGTACTTC. It translates to CASMRRLAGQETQYF. V is TRBV5-1 and J is TRBJ2-5; 9 bases line up with TRBD2. Trimming took 8 bases from V and 2 from J; bases not matched to a gene: 10. Germline-derived CDR1 and CDR2 are SGHRS and YFSETQ. This CDR3 has 15 residues.

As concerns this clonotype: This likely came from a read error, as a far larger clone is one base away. CDR3 region: CASSSRSQEYLSYNEQFF. The DNA of the CDR3 is TGTGCCAGCAGCTCACGTTCACAGGAATATCTCTCCTACAATGAGCAGTTCTTC. The genes are TRBV7-2 and TRBJ2-1; a weak D match, TRBD1 (5 bases). This CDR3 has 18 amino acids. V was shortened by 4 bases and J by 0 bases, with 19 bases between the two germline ends. Germline assignment: CDR1 SGHTA and CDR2 FQGNSA.

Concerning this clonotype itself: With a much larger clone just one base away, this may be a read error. The CDR3 is CASSLAGVREKDTQYF. The CDR3 bases are TGTGCCAGCAGTTTAGCCGGGGTGAGAGAAAAGGATACGCAGTATTTT. This chain connects TRBV28 to TRBJ2-3, with D possibly TRBD2 on 5 matching bases. The germline CDR1 and CDR2 sequences are MDHEN and SYDVKM. Trimming took 2 bases from V and 6 from J, leaving 18 bases between them. The CDR3 length is 16 residues.

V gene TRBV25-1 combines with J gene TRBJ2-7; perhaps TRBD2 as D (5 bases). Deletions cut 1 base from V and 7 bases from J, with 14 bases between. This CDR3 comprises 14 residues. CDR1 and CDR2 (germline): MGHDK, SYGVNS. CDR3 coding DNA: TGTGCCAGCAGTGAATGGGAGCTCGGTGGGGAGCAGTACTTC. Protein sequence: CASSEWELGGEQYF.

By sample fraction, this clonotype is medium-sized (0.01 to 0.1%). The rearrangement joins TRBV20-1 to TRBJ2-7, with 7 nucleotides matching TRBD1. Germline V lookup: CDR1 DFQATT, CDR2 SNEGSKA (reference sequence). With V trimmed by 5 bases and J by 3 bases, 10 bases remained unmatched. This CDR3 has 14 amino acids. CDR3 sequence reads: CSAEDGTVLYEQYF. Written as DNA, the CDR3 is TGCAGTGCTGAGGACGGGACAGTACTCTACGAGCAGTACTTC.

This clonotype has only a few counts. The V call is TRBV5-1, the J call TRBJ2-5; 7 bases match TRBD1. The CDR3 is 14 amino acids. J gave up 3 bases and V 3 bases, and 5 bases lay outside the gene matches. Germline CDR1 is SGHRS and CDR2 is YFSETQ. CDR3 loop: CASSSGQWKETQYF. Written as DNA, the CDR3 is TGCGCCAGCAGCTCGGGACAGTGGAAAGAGACCCAGTACTTC.

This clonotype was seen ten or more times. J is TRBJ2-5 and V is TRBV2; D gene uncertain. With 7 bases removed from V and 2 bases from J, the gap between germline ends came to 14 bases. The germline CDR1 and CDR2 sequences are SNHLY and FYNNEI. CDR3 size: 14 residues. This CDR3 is CASTWTMGQETQYF. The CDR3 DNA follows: TGTGCCAGCACCTGGACGATGGGACAAGAGACCCAGTACTTC.

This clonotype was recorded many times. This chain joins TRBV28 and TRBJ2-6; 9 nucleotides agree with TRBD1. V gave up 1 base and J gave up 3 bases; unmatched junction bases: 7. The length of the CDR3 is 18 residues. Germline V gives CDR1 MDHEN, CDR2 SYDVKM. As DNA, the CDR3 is TGTGCCAGCAGTTTATTTGCCCGGACAGGGGTTGGGGCCAACGTCCTGACTTTC. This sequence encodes CASSLFARTGVGANVLTF. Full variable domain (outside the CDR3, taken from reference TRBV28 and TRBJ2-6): DVKVTQSSRYLVKRTGEKVFLECVQDMDHENMFWYRQDPGLGLRLIYFSYDVKMKEKGDIPEGYSVSREKKERFSLILESASTNQTSMYLCASSLFARTGVGANVLTFGAGSRLTVL.

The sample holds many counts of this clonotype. CDR3 loop: CASRVGFGANVLTF. Written as DNA, the CDR3 is TGTGCCAGCAGGGTGGGCTTCGGGGCCAACGTCCTGACTTTC. The J gene is TRBJ2-6, the V gene TRBV28; no definite D call. Trimming removed 6 bases at V and 4 bases at J, with 10 bases between. The germline CDR1 and CDR2 sequences are MDHEN and SYDVKM. The CDR3 totals 14 residues.